This T cell receptor (beta chain) stems from a study of blood T cell repertoires in COVID-19. Study summary: The analysed material was cDNA or gDNA that came from T cells, B-cell-depleted T cells, or PBMCs.

The CDR3 contains 15 residues. Germline values: CDR1 SGHAT, CDR2 FQNNGV. With V trimmed by 3 bases and J by 2 bases, 7 bases remained unmatched. The study recruited people aged about 18 to 95 years across some 23 US areas. Participants were placed into cohorts based on the clinical history they reported. TCRdb keeps only in-frame clones here, not all; method: immunoSEQ multiplex PCR. The sample has around 200,000 clones, 75% to 90% seen once. This receptor was identified in a woman in her twenties or thirties who had been exposed to COVID-19. Material for sequencing was PBMCs or T cells enriched from blood (not recorded which). The genes are TRBV11-2 and TRBJ2-7, with 7 bases matching TRBD1. The CDR3 DNA reads as TGTGCCAGCAGCTTGTGGGACAGCCAAGCCTACGAGCAGTACTTC. It codes for CASSLWDSQAYEQYF.